Below, 8 T cell receptor beta chains from the same sample are listed, as sequenced in a study of graft-versus-host responses after intestinal transplantation. Repertoires were generated with immunoSEQ multiplex PCR, while TCRdb's copy carries only in-frame clones and drops some. In the table there are about 47,000 clones, around 95% of which are singletons. These receptors lack a known antigen. The source was unstimulated CD8+ T cells sorted from spleen or lymph node cells, collected before transplant. All receptors come from a human donor who was the organ donor for an intestinal transplant.

The rearrangement joins TRBV7-9 to TRBJ2-7; D perhaps matches TRBD2 (6 bases). The CDR3 is made up of 12 amino acids. Germline V gene data show CDR1 as SEHNR and CDR2 as FQNEAQ (reference sequence). Deletions cut 0 bases from V and 6 bases from J, with 6 bases between. As DNA, the CDR3 is TGTGCCAGCAGCTTAGCGGAGGGCGAGCAGTACTTC. Protein sequence: CASSLAEGEQYF.

The chain uses TRBV7-8 and TRBJ1-4, with D unresolved. This CDR3 has 17 residues. CDR1 SGHVS and CDR2 FQNEAQ come from the germline V gene. V gave up 5 bases and J gave up 7 bases, with 23 bases separating them. The CDR3 nucleotides are TGTGCCAGCAGCGATTCAGGAATCTGGGTCGAGGGTGAAAAACTGTTTTTT. It encodes CASSDSGIWVEGEKLFF.

This chain joins TRBV4-3 and TRBJ1-1; D gene ambiguous. Germline V gene sequence: CDR1 LGHNA, CDR2 YSLEER. The CDR3 length is 13 residues. V dropped 4 bases and J dropped 1 base, with 7 bases sitting between them. The CDR3 DNA follows: TGCGCCAGCAGCCTCTTGGGGAACACTGAAGCTTTCTTT. This sequence encodes CASSLLGNTEAFF.

This clone was recorded once. The chain combines TRBV27 with TRBJ1-2; D perhaps matches TRBD1 (6 bases). The CDR3 sequence is 13 residues long. Germline CDR1 and CDR2: MNHEY and SMNVEV (reference sequence). V was pared by 6 bases and J by 2 bases, with 10 bases between. The CDR3 sequence is CASSRTGNYGYTF. The DNA of the CDR3 is TGTGCCAGCAGCCGAACAGGGAACTATGGCTACACCTTC.

On this clone itself: This sample also contains other DNA sequences that code for the same CDR3. This rearrangement joins TRBV7-9 to TRBJ1-6; TRBD1 is a possible D gene (5 bases). The CDR3 loop spans 14 amino acids. Germline-derived CDR1 and CDR2 are SEHNR and FQNEAQ (reference sequence). Trimming took 6 bases from V and 13 from J, leaving 19 bases between them. The CDR3 sequence: CASRTGTSNSPLHF. DNA for the CDR3: TGTGCCAGCAGGACCGGGACCTCTAACTCGCCCCTCCACTTT.

The gene calls are TRBV2 and TRBJ1-2; no definite D call. Germline V gives CDR1 SNHLY, CDR2 FYNNEI. V lost 9 bases to trimming and J lost 3 bases, with 17 bases between them. The CDR3 spans 14 residues. As DNA, the CDR3 is TGTGCCAGGAAGAAAGGGCAGATCTACTATGGCTACACCTTC. This sequence encodes CARKKGQIYYGYTF.

The chain couples TRBV9 to TRBJ1-2; weak D call: TRBD1 (5 bases). This CDR3 region has 17 residues. Trimming shortened V by 3 bases and J by 0 bases, and 18 bases separated the two germline ends. CDR1 and CDR2 (germline): SGDLS, YYNGEE. The CDR3 loop reads CASSARDGTIANYGYTF. The DNA of the CDR3 is TGTGCCAGCAGCGCCAGGGACGGTACTATAGCTAACTATGGCTACACCTTC.

This chain uses TRBV28 with TRBJ2-5, with 11 bases aligning to TRBD2. This CDR3 spans 17 amino acids. V lost 5 bases and J lost 2; bases outside the gene matches: 10. Germline values: CDR1 MDHEN, CDR2 SYDVKM. The CDR3 DNA sequence: TGTGCCAGCAGTGGGGCTAGCGGGGGGTATGATCAAGAGACCCAGTACTTC. Translated: CASSGASGGYDQETQYF. The full variable domain, with the rest looked up from reference TRBV28 and TRBJ2-5, is DVKVTQSSRYLVKRTGEKVFLECVQDMDHENMFWYRQDPGLGLRLIYFSYDVKMKEKGDIPEGYSVSREKKERFSLILESASTNQTSMYLCASSGASGGYDQETQYFGPGTRLLVL.